The entry below gives a single T cell receptor beta chain sequence along with its context. Different DNA sequences within this sample yield the same CDR3. These data come from a study of blood T cell repertoires in COVID-19. Original analysis: Estimation of nucleated cell counts relied on the amplification of reference gene primers. The assay was immunoSEQ multiplex PCR, and TCRdb's table has in-frame clones only and misses some. From that table come the V and J calls and clone size; the DNA was used to work out D and trimming. The profile covers 400,000 or so clones, with about 90% appearing a single time and 0.6% taken by the ten largest. CDR1 is SGDLS, CDR2 YYNGEE, per germline. Trimming left V 0 bases short and J 4 bases short, with 9 bases between. CDR3 length: 14 residues. The study assigned cohorts using participant-reported clinical history.

The TCR was taken from a man younger than 35 who had recovered from COVID-19. Sequenced input: PBMCs or T cells enriched from blood (not recorded which). The rearrangement uses TRBV9 and TRBJ2-3; unclear D gene. The CDR3 nucleotides read TGTGCCAGCAGCGTAGTTGGGCTCGCAGATACGCAGTATTTT. Translated, it gives CASSVVGLADTQYF.